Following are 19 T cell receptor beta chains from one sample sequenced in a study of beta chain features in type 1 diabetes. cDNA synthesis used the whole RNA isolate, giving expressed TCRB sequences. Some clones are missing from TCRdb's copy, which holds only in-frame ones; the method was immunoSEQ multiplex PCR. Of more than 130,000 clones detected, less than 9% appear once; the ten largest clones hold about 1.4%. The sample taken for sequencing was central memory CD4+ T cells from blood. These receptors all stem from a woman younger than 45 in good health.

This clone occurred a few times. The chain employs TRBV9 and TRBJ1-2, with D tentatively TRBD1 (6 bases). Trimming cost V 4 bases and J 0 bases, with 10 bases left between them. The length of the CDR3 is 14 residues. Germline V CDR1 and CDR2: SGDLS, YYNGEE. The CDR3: CASSPTGSNYGYTF. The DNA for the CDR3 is TGTGCCAGCAGCCCTACAGGGTCTAACTATGGCTACACCTTC.

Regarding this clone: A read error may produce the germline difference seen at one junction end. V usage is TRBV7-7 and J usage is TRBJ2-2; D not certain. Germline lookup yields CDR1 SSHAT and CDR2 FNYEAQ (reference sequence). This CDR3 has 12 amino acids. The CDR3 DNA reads TGTGCTAGCAGCTCTCCTTCCGGGGAGCTGTTTTTT. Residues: CASSSPSGELFF.

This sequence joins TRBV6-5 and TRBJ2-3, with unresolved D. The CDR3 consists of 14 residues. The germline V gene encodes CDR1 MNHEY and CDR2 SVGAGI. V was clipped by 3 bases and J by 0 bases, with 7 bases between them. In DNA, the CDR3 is TGTGCCAGCAGTTATGTACAGAGCACAGATACGCAGTATTTT. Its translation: CASSYVQSTDTQYF.

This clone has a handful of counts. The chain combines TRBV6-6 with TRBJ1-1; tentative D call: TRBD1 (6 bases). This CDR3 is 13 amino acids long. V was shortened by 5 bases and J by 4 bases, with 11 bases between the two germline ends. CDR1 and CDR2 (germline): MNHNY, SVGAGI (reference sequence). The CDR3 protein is CASSKQGVTEAFF. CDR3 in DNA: TGTGCCAGCAGTAAACAGGGAGTCACTGAAGCTTTCTTT.

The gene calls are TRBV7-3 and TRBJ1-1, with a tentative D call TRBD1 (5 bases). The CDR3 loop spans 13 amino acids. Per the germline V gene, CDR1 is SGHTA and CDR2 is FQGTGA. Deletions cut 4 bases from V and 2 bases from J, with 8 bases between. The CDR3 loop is CASSSTGNTEAFF. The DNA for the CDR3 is TGTGCCAGCAGCTCTACAGGAAACACTGAAGCTTTCTTT.

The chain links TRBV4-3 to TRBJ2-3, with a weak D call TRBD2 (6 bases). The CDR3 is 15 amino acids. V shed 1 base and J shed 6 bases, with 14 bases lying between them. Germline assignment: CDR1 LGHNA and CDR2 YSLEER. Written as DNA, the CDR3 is TGCGCCAGCAGCCAAGGGGAGGTAGGGGCGGATACGCAGTATTTT. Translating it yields CASSQGEVGADTQYF.

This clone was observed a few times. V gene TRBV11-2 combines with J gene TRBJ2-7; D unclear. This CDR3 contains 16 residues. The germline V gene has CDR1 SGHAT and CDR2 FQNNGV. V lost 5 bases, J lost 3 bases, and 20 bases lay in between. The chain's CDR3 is CASSLSLTRRSYEQYF. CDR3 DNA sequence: TGTGCCAGCAGCCTCTCTCTGACCCGGCGGAGCTACGAGCAGTACTTC. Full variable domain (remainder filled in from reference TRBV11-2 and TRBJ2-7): EAGVAQSPRYKIIEKRQSVAFWCNPISGHATLYWYQQILGQGPKLLIQFQNNGVVDDSQLPKDRFSAERLKGVDSTLKIQPAKLEDSAVYLCASSLSLTRRSYEQYFGPGTRLTVT.

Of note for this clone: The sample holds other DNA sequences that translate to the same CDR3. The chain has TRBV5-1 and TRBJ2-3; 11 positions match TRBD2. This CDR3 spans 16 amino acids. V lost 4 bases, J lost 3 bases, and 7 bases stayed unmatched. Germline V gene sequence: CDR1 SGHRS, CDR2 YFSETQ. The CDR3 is CASSPLAGAGTDTQYF. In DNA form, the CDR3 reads TGCGCCAGCAGCCCACTAGCGGGAGCGGGTACAGATACGCAGTATTTT.

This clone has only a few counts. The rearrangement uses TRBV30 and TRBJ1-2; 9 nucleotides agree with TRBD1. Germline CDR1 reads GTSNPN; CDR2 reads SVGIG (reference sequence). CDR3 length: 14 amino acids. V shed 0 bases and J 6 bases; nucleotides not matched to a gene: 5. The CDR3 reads CAWSVMGQGDGYTF. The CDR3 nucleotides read TGTGCCTGGAGTGTAATGGGACAGGGTGATGGCTACACCTTC. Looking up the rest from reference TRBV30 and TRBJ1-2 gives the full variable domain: SQTIHQWPATLVQPVGSPLSLECTVEGTSNPNLYWYRQAAGRGLQLLFYSVGIGQISSEVPQNLSASRPQDRQFILSSKKLLLSDSGFYLCAWSVMGQGDGYTFGSGTRLTVV.

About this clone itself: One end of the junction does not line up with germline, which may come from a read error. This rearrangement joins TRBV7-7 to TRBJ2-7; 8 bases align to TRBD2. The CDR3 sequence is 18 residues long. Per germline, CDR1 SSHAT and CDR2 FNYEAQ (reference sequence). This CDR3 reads CASSSSFQRRLAGNEQYF. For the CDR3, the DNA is TGTGCTAGCAGCTCCTCCTTTCAACGCCGGCTAGCGGGTAACGAGCAGTACTTC.

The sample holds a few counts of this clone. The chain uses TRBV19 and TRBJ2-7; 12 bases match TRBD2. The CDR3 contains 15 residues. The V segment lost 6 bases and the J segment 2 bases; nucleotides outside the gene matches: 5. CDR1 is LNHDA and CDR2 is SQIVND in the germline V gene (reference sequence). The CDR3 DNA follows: TGTGCCAGTAGCCTCCTAGCGGGAGGGACCTACGAGCAGTACTTC. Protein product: CASSLLAGGTYEQYF.

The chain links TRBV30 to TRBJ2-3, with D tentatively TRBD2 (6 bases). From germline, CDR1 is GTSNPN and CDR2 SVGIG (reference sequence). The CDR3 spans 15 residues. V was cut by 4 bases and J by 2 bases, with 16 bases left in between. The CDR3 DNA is TGTGCCTGGAAATCGGGAGCCCGGGACACAGATACGCAGTATTTT. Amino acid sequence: CAWKSGARDTDTQYF.

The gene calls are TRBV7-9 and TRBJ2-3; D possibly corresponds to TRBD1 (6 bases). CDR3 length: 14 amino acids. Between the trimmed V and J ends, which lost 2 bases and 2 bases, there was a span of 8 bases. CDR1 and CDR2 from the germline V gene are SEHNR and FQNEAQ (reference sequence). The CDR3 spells CASSLTGTTDTQYF. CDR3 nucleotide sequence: TGTGCCAGCAGCTTAACAGGGACCACAGATACGCAGTATTTT. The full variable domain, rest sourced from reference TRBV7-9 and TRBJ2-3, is DTGVSQNPRHKITKRGQNVTFRCDPISEHNRLYWYRQTLGQGPEFLTYFQNEAQLEKSRLLSDRFSAERPKGSFSTLEIQRTEQGDSAMYLCASSLTGTTDTQYFGPGTRLTVL.

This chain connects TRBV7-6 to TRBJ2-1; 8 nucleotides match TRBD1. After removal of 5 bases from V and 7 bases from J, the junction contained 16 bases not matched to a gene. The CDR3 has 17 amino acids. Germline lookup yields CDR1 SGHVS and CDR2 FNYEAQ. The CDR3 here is CASSVNPSGTGYNEQFF. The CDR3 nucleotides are TGTGCCAGCAGCGTTAATCCCTCCGGGACAGGTTATAATGAGCAGTTCTTC.

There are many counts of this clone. The DNA of the CDR3 is TGTGCCAGCAGCTTTAGATTGACCGGGGAGCTGTTTTTT. Residues: CASSFRLTGELFF. This rearrangement joins TRBV7-2 to TRBJ2-2, with no clear D. The CDR3 sequence is 13 residues long. CDR1 SGHTA and CDR2 FQGNSA come from the germline V gene. Trimming took off 3 bases at V and 5 bases at J, with 7 bases between the two ends.

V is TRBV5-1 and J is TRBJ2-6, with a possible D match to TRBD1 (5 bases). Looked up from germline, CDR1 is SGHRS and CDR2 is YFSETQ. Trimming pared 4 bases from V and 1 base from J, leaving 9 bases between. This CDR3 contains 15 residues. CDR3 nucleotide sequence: TGCGCCAGCAGCCTCCGACAGTCTGGGGCCAACGTCCTGACTTTC. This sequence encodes CASSLRQSGANVLTF.

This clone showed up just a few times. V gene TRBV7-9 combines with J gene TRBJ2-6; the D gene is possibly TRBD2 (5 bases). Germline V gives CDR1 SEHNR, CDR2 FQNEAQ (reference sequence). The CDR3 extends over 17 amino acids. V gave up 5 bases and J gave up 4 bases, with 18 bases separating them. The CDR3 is CASSPTRGTVGANVLTF. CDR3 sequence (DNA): TGTGCCAGCAGCCCGACCCGGGGAACAGTCGGGGCCAACGTCCTGACTTTC.

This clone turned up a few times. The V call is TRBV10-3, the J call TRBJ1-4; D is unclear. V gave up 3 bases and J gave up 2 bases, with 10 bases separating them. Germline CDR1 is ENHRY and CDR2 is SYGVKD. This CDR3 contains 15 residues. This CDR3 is CAISERSETNEKLFF. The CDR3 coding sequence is TGTGCCATCAGTGAACGGTCCGAGACTAATGAAAAACTGTTTTTT.

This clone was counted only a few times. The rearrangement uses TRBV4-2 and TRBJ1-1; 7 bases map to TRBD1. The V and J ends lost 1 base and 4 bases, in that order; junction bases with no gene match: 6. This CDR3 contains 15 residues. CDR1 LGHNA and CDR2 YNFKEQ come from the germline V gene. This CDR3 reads CASSQVKTGATEAFF. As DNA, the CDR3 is TGTGCCAGCAGCCAAGTGAAAACAGGGGCCACTGAAGCTTTCTTT.